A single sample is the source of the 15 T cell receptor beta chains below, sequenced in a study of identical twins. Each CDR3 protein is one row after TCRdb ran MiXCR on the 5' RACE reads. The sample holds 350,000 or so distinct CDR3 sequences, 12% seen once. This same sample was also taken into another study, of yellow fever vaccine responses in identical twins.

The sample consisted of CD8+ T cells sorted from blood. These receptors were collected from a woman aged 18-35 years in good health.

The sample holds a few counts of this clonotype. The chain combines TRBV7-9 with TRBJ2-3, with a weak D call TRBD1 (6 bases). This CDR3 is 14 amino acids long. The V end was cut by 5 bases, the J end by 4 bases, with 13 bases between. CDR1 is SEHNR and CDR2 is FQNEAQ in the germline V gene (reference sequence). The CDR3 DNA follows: TGTGCCAGCAGCCAACGACAGGCATCAGATACGCAGTATTTT. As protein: CASSQRQASDTQYF. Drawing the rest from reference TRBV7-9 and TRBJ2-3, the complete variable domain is DTGVSQNPRHKITKRGQNVTFRCDPISEHNRLYWYRQTLGQGPEFLTYFQNEAQLEKSRLLSDRFSAERPKGSFSTLEIQRTEQGDSAMYLCASSQRQASDTQYFGPGTRLTVL.

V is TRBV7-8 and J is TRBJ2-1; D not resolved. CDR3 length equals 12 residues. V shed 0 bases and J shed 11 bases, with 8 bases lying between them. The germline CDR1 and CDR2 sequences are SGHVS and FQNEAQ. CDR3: CASSLAGDKQFF. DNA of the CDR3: TGTGCCAGCAGCTTAGCCGGAGATAAGCAGTTCTTC.

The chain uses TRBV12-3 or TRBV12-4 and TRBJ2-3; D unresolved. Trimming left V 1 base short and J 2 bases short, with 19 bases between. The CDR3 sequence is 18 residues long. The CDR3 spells CASSLDIGYARATDTQYF. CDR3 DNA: TGTGCCAGCAGTTTAGATATAGGGTATGCTAGAGCCACAGATACGCAGTATTTT.

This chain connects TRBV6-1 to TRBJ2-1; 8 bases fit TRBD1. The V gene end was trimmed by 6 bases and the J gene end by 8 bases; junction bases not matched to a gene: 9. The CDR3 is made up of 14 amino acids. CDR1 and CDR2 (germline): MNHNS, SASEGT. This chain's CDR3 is CASSQDRAWDEQFF. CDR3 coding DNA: TGTGCCAGCAGCCAGGACAGGGCGTGGGATGAGCAGTTCTTC.

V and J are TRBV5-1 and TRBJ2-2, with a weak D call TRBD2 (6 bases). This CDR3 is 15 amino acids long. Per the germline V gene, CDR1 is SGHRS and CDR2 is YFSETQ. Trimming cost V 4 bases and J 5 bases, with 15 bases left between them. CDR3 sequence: CASSPEGRWTGELFF. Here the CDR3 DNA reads TGCGCCAGCAGCCCGGAGGGGCGCTGGACCGGGGAGCTGTTTTTT.

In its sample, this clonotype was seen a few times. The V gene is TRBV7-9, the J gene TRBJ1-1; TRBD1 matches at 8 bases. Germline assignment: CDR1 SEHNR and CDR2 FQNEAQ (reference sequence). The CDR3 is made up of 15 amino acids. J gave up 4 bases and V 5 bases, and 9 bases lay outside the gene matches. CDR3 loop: CASSQGAREGTEAFF. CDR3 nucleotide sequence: TGTGCCAGCAGCCAGGGGGCGAGAGAAGGCACTGAAGCTTTCTTT.

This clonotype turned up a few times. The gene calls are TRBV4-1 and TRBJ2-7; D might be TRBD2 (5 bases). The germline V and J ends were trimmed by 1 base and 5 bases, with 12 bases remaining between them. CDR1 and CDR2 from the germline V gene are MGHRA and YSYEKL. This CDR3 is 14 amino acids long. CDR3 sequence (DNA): TGCGCCAGCAGCCAAGGGACGGAGGTCCACGAGCAGTACTTC. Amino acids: CASSQGTEVHEQYF.

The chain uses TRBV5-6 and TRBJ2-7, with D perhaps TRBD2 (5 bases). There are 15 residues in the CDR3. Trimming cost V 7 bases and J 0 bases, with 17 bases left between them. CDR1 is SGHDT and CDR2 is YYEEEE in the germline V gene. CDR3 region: CASFGVSSSSYEQYF. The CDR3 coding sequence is TGTGCCAGCTTCGGGGTTTCGTCGAGCTCCTACGAGCAGTACTTC.

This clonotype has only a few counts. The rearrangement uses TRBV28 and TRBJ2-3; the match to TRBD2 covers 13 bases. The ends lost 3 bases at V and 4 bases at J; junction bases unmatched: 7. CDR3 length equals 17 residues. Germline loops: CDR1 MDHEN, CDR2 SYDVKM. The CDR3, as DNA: TGTGCCAGCAGTTTCCCGACTAGCGGGAGGTCGCCAGATACGCAGTATTTT. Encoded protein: CASSFPTSGRSPDTQYF. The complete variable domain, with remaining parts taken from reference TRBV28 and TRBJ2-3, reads DVKVTQSSRYLVKRTGEKVFLECVQDMDHENMFWYRQDPGLGLRLIYFSYDVKMKEKGDIPEGYSVSREKKERFSLILESASTNQTSMYLCASSFPTSGRSPDTQYFGPGTRLTVL.

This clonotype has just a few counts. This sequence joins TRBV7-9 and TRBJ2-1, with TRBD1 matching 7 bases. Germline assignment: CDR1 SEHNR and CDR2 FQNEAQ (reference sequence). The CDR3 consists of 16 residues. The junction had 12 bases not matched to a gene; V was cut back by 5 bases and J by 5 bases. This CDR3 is CASSPVVGTANNEQFF. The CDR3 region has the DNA TGTGCCAGCAGCCCCGTTGTCGGGACAGCAAACAATGAGCAGTTCTTC.

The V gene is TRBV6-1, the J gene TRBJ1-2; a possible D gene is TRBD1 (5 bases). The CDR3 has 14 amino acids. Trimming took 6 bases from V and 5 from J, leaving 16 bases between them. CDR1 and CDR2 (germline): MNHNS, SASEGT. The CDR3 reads CASSTQVKGYGYTF. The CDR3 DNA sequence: TGTGCCAGCAGCACACAGGTTAAGGGTTATGGCTACACCTTC.

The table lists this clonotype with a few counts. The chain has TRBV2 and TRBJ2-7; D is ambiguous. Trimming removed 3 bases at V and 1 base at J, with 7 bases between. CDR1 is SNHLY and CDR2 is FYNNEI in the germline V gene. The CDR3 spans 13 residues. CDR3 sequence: CASSEYSSYEQYV. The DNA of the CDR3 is TGTGCCAGCAGTGAGTACAGTTCCTACGAGCAGTACGTC.

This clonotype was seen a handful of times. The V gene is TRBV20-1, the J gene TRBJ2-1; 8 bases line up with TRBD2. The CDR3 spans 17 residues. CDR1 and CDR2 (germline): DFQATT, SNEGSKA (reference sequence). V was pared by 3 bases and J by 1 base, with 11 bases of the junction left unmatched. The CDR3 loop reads CSASPGGVRISYNEQFF. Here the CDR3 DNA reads TGCAGTGCTAGCCCCGGGGGGGTGCGGATATCCTACAATGAGCAGTTCTTC.

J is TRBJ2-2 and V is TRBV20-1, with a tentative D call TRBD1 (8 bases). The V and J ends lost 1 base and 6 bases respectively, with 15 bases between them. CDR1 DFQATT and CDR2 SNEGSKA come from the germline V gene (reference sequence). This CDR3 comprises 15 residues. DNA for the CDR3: TGCAGTGCTAGAGCACAGGGGGGGGGAGCCGGGGAGCTGTTTTTT. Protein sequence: CSARAQGGGAGELFF.

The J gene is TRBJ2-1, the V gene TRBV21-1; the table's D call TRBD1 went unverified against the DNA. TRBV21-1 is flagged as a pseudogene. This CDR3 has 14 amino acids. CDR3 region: CASTGQVSYNEQFF. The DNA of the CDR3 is TGTGCCAGCACCGGACAGGTTAGCTACAATGAGCAGTTCTTC.